One and the same sample provided the 27 T cell receptor beta chains below, sequenced in a study of T cell responses to AZD1222 COVID-19 vaccine. Using immunoSEQ multiplex PCR, the repertoire was profiled, and TCRdb retains in-frame clones only, with some absent. The repertoire holds about 150,000 clones, with about nine tenths as singletons. The sequences come from peripheral blood, collected on day 0 of AZD1222 vaccination. The receptors were gathered from an adult in good health.

This clone was detected once. This chain connects TRBV6-5 to TRBJ1-5; TRBD1 matches 7 bases. The germline V gene has CDR1 MNHEY and CDR2 SVGAGI. With 6 bases clipped from V and 7 bases from J, the junction kept 6 bases outside the gene matches. The CDR3 runs 13 residues. The CDR3 sequence is CASSDREDQPQHF. The CDR3 DNA reads TGTGCCAGCAGCGACAGGGAGGACCAGCCCCAGCATTTT.

This chain joins TRBV10-1 and TRBJ1-1; D unresolved. CDR1 is WNHNN and CDR2 is SYGVQD in the germline V gene (reference sequence). The germline V and J ends were trimmed by 1 base and 1 base, with 7 bases remaining between them. The CDR3 covers 14 residues. CDR3 in amino acids: CASSEWAGNTEAFF. The CDR3 nucleotides are TGCGCCAGCAGTGAGTGGGCCGGGAACACTGAAGCTTTCTTT.

This rearrangement joins TRBV18 to TRBJ1-4; a possible D gene is TRBD1 (5 bases). CDR1 and CDR2 from the germline V gene are KGHSH and LQKENI. Trimming removed 3 bases from V and 0 bases from J, with 20 bases in between. This CDR3 has 19 amino acids. The CDR3 region has the DNA TGTGCCAGCTCACCCCAACGTCCCGGGACGGGTTCAACTAATGAAAAACTGTTTTTT. It codes for CASSPQRPGTGSTNEKLFF.

Only one count was recorded for this clone. The chain recombines TRBV7-8 with TRBJ1-3, with D perhaps TRBD1 (6 bases). Germline assignment: CDR1 SGHVS and CDR2 FQNEAQ. CDR3 size: 16 residues. The germline V and J ends were trimmed by 5 bases and 0 bases, with 14 bases remaining between them. In DNA form, the CDR3 reads TGTGCCAGCAGCATAAGACAGGCCTACTCTGGAAACACCATATATTTT. Translating gives CASSIRQAYSGNTIYF.

The sample holds one count of this clone. This CDR3 reads CASSPGQGRAIRGYTF. The DNA for the CDR3 is TGTGCCAGCAGCCCGGGACAGGGCCGCGCAATCCGTGGCTACACCTTC. V usage is TRBV5-4 and J usage is TRBJ1-2; 9 bases align to TRBD1. The CDR3 extends over 16 amino acids. After removal of 4 bases from V and 7 bases from J, the junction contained 14 bases not matched to a gene. CDR1 is SGHNT, CDR2 YYREEE, per germline (reference sequence).

CDR3 residues: CASSYSTGLGTEAFF. The CDR3 DNA is TGTGCCAGCAGTTACTCAACGGGTCTGGGAACTGAAGCTTTCTTT. V is TRBV6-5 and J is TRBJ1-1; D gene ambiguous. V lost 0 bases and J lost 5, with 13 bases in between. Germline-derived CDR1 and CDR2 are MNHEY and SVGAGI. CDR3 length equals 15 residues.

The genes are TRBV5-1 and TRBJ1-4; D unclear. The CDR3 is 13 residues long. The germline gives CDR1 SGHRS, CDR2 YFSETQ. The germline V and J ends were trimmed by 4 bases and 8 bases, with 12 bases remaining between them. The CDR3 sequence: CASSDDLGEKLFF. Written as DNA, the CDR3 is TGCGCCAGCAGCGACGACTTAGGGGAAAAACTGTTTTTT.

The V call is TRBV19, the J call TRBJ1-5, with 7 bases aligning to TRBD1. CDR3 size: 15 residues. Germline CDR1 and CDR2: LNHDA and SQIVND (reference sequence). V lost 4 bases and J lost 0; bases outside the gene matches: 3. The CDR3 DNA follows: TGTGCCAGTAGTACGACAGGGAATAGCAATCAGCCCCAGCATTTT. It codes for CASSTTGNSNQPQHF.

This clone was seen only a few times. This chain joins TRBV7-2 and TRBJ2-4; weak D call: TRBD2 (6 bases). Germline CDR1 is SGHTA and CDR2 is FQGNSA. V was shortened by 3 bases and J by 0 bases, with 18 bases between the two germline ends. CDR3 size: 18 residues. Here the CDR3 DNA reads TGTGCCAGCAGCTTGTTCGCCGGGACTGCCATAGCCAAAAACATTCAGTACTTC. Translation: CASSLFAGTAIAKNIQYF.

The rearrangement uses TRBV5-1 and TRBJ1-1; 7 nucleotides match TRBD1. The CDR3 contains 14 residues. Trimming took 2 bases from V and 4 from J; bases not matched to a gene: 5. Germline V CDR1 and CDR2: SGHRS, YFSETQ. The CDR3 DNA sequence: TGCGCCAGCAGCTTTAACCCAGGGGGCACTGAAGCTTTCTTT. Protein sequence: CASSFNPGGTEAFF.

CDR3 loop: CASSYQGANTEAFF. DNA of the CDR3: TGTGCCAGCAGTTACCAAGGAGCGAACACTGAAGCTTTCTTT. The rearrangement links TRBV6-5 to TRBJ1-1; D gene uncertain. The germline gives CDR1 MNHEY, CDR2 SVGAGI. This CDR3 region has 14 residues. The ends were cut back, 2 bases at V and 1 base at J, with 8 bases in the middle.

This chain joins TRBV9 and TRBJ1-6; no firm D call. Germline V gene data show CDR1 as SGDLS and CDR2 as YYNGEE. Trimming removed 2 bases at V and 8 bases at J, with 17 bases between. This CDR3 spans 16 amino acids. The CDR3 coding sequence is TGTGCCAGCAGCGTTGGCAGGAGCGTTGGGGATTCACCCCTCCACTTT. Encoded protein: CASSVGRSVGDSPLHF.

V and J are TRBV20-1 and TRBJ2-4; the D is unclear. This CDR3 region has 13 residues. Germline V gives CDR1 DFQATT, CDR2 SNEGSKA (reference sequence). V lost 3 bases and J 1 base, leaving 7 bases between the germline ends. In DNA form, the CDR3 reads TGCAGTGCTAGTGGGGTGGCCAAAAACATTCAGTACTTC. It is translated as CSASGVAKNIQYF.

This clone is a singleton in its sample. The chain couples TRBV9 to TRBJ2-1; a possible D gene is TRBD1 (6 bases). The CDR3 loop spans 15 amino acids. V was shortened by 1 base and J by 4 bases, with 12 bases between the two germline ends. Germline V gene sequence: CDR1 SGDLS, CDR2 YYNGEE. Here the CDR3 DNA reads TGTGCCAGCAGCGTAACCGGACAGCCTTACAATGAGCAGTTCTTC. Its translation: CASSVTGQPYNEQFF.

The J gene is TRBJ2-2, the V gene TRBV7-3; unclear D gene. CDR1 is SGHTA, CDR2 FQGTGA, per germline. V was pared by 5 bases and J by 5 bases, with 6 bases between. CDR3 size: 12 residues. CDR3 residues: CASSPGTGELFF. The CDR3 region has the DNA TGTGCCAGCAGCCCCGGAACCGGGGAGCTGTTTTTT.

The chain links TRBV4-3 to TRBJ1-4; D unresolved. CDR1 is LGHNA, CDR2 YSLEER, per germline. The V end lost 0 bases, the J end lost 0 bases, and 14 bases lay between the germline ends. The CDR3 consists of 18 residues. This CDR3 is CASSQDLLTPATNEKLFF. CDR3 DNA sequence: TGCGCCAGCAGCCAAGATCTATTGACACCCGCAACTAATGAAAAACTGTTTTTT.

This clone was seen more than once but under ten times. This chain uses TRBV20-1 with TRBJ2-2; D ambiguous. CDR1 and CDR2 (germline): DFQATT, SNEGSKA (reference sequence). Deletions cut 6 bases from V and 4 bases from J, with 6 bases between. The CDR3 contains 11 residues. The CDR3 nucleotides are TGCAGTGCGAAGGGCACCGGGGAGCTGTTTTTT. Residues: CSAKGTGELFF.

The rearrangement links TRBV4-1 to TRBJ2-7; D is unclear. Germline lookup yields CDR1 MGHRA and CDR2 YSYEKL. Trimming took 3 bases from V and 9 from J, leaving 18 bases between them. The length of the CDR3 is 14 residues. In DNA form, the CDR3 reads TGCGCCAGCAGCCACTCCCTGGTGAGGCCCCGGCAGTACTTC. Amino acid sequence: CASSHSLVRPRQYF.

V usage is TRBV6-1 and J usage is TRBJ1-5; 7 positions match TRBD1. The CDR3 is made up of 14 amino acids. Germline CDR1 reads MNHNS; CDR2 reads SASEGT. Trimming cost V 2 bases and J 5 bases; bases outside gene matches: 3. The CDR3 here is CASSEQGVHQPQHF. The CDR3 nucleotides are TGTGCCAGCAGTGAACAGGGGGTGCATCAGCCCCAGCATTTT.

The chain recombines TRBV7-6 with TRBJ2-3, with 7 bases lining up with TRBD2. This CDR3 region has 16 residues. Germline V gene sequence: CDR1 SGHVS, CDR2 FNYEAQ. V lost 5 bases to trimming and J lost 0 bases; unmatched junction nucleotides: 8. The CDR3 loop reads CASSPFGGGSTDTQYF. In DNA form, the CDR3 reads TGTGCCAGCAGCCCCTTCGGCGGGGGAAGCACAGATACGCAGTATTTT.

Notes on this clone: Other nucleotide sequences in the sample specify the same CDR3. The rearrangement links TRBV12-3 or TRBV12-4 to TRBJ1-1; the D is unclear. Trimming stripped 3 bases from V and 5 bases from J, with 4 bases between. The CDR3 runs 11 residues. This CDR3 reads CASSFSTEAFF. The CDR3 region has the DNA TGTGCCAGCAGTTTCTCAACTGAAGCTTTCTTT.

This chain connects TRBV2 to TRBJ2-1; maybe TRBD1 (6 bases). Trimming pared 5 bases from V and 7 bases from J, leaving 15 bases between. Germline values: CDR1 SNHLY, CDR2 FYNNEI. This CDR3 spans 14 amino acids. CDR3 DNA sequence: TGTGCCAGCAGTCCACCCCCCAGGGGAAATGAGCAGTTCTTC. This translates into CASSPPPRGNEQFF.

The chain links TRBV7-2 to TRBJ2-7, with 9 bases aligning to TRBD1. The V gene end was trimmed by 6 bases and the J gene end by 2 bases; junction bases not matched to a gene: 8. Germline-derived CDR1 and CDR2 are SGHTA and FQGNSA. The CDR3 sequence is 15 residues long. CDR3 coding DNA: TGTGCCAGCAGTTTTACCGGGACAGGGCCCTACGAGCAGTACTTC. This translates into CASSFTGTGPYEQYF.

The chain employs TRBV6-2 or TRBV6-3 and TRBJ2-3; 8 nucleotides agree with TRBD1. CDR3 length equals 15 residues. After removal of 6 bases from V and 6 bases from J, the junction contained 11 bases not matched to a gene. CDR1 is MNHEY, CDR2 SVGEGT, per germline. The CDR3 DNA reads as TGTGCCAGCAGCCTTCGGGACAGGCCTACGGATACGCAGTATTTT. It encodes CASSLRDRPTDTQYF.

This chain connects TRBV5-8 to TRBJ1-2; weak D call: TRBD1 (5 bases). Germline V lookup: CDR1 SGHTS, CDR2 YDEGEE. The CDR3 contains 17 residues. Trimming left V 0 bases short and J 4 bases short, with 19 bases between. The CDR3 nucleotides read TGTGCCAGCAGCTTGGCCGCCTTACTTTACGGGGCCTATGGCTACACCTTC. It translates to CASSLAALLYGAYGYTF. The full variable domain, rest sourced from reference TRBV5-8 and TRBJ1-2, is EAGVTQSPTHLIKTRGQQATLRCSPISGHTSVYWYQQALGLGLQFLLWYDEGEERNRGNFPPRFSGRQFPNYSSELNVNALELEDSALYLCASSLAALLYGAYGYTFGSGTRLTVV.

This rearrangement joins TRBV28 to TRBJ1-2; 7 bases agree with TRBD1. This CDR3 has 13 amino acids. Trimming at V came to 3 bases and at J to 3 bases, leaving 1 base not matched to a gene. CDR1 and CDR2 from the germline V gene are MDHEN and SYDVKM. The CDR3 DNA reads as TGTGCCAGCAGTTTGGGACAGTACTATGGCTACACCTTC. Protein: CASSLGQYYGYTF.

The chain links TRBV5-1 to TRBJ2-1; 9 nucleotides line up with TRBD1. V shed 5 bases and J 8 bases; nucleotides not matched to a gene: 11. CDR1 is SGHRS and CDR2 is YFSETQ in the germline V gene. This CDR3 is 15 amino acids long. CDR3 DNA sequence: TGCGCCAGCAGACAAGGGGACAGGGTGTTGGATGAGCAGTTCTTC. This gives the protein CASRQGDRVLDEQFF.